The clone carrying this TCR beta chain appeared many times. Its matching antigen is unknown. This record belongs to a study of T cell repertoires in cytomegalovirus infection. Study summary: Selection of CMV epitopes for the study included recently identified HLA-C-restricted and well-studied HLA-B-restricted ones.

The germline gives CDR1 SGHVS, CDR2 FQNEAQ. This CDR3 spans 14 amino acids. Trimming left V 5 bases short and J 4 bases short, with 14 bases between. MiXCR, applied by TCRdb to the reads, yields one record per CDR3 protein. This sample has roughly 570,000 distinct CDR3 sequences, with 35% to 50% found just once. Sequences were derived from cultured PBMCs, sampled from culture after CMV antigen stimulation. V gene TRBV7-8 combines with J gene TRBJ2-5; possibly TRBD2 for D (6 bases). The clonotype originates from a human donor in good health (CMV status not recorded). Some clones in this sample may be carry-over from other donors' samples. The CDR3 DNA sequence: TGTGCCAGCAGCACGGCTAGCGAGTTAGAGACCCAGTACTTC. Amino acids: CASSTASELETQYF. The variable domain in full, with the rest retrieved from reference TRBV7-8 and TRBJ2-5, is GAGVSQSPRYKVAKRGQDVALRCDPISGHVSLFWYQQALGQGPEFLTYFQNEAQLDKSGLPSDRFFAERPEGSVSTLKIQRTQQEDSAVYLCASSTASELETQYFGPGTRLLVL.